The subject of this entry is one TCR beta chain. This sample stems from a study of blood T cell repertoires in COVID-19. On the study more broadly: Sites in the United States, Italy and Spain provided acute and convalescent COVID-19 samples. PBMCs, B-cell-depleted T cells, or T cells were the source of the cDNA or gDNA that made up the material.

Original processing notes: Amplification of reference gene primers was used by the study to estimate nucleated cell counts. This table comes from immunoSEQ multiplex PCR, and its TCRdb copy is limited to in-frame clones, with some not included. V, J and clone size are those of that table, while D and trimming were read from the DNA. The sample lists over 60,000 clones; roughly 80% were seen once. With V trimmed by 1 base and J by 3 bases, 10 bases remained unmatched. In germline, CDR1 is SGHKS, CDR2 YYEKEE (reference sequence). CDR3 size: 17 residues. The receptor was derived from a human donor in a cohort sampled during active COVID-19. The chain recombines TRBV5-5 with TRBJ1-1, with 9 bases aligning to TRBD1. Sequencing was done on a sample of peripheral blood. In DNA form, the CDR3 reads TGTGCCAGCAGCTTGAGCCTGGACAGGGGTGAAGACACTGAAGCTTTCTTT. Translation: CASSLSLDRGEDTEAFF.